This is a list of T cell receptor beta chains from one sample in a study of human T cells and chemical hapten exposure. TCRdb re-derived calls from the RACE reads in MiXCR, one entry per CDR3 protein. The data contain some 100,000 distinct CDR3 sequences, about 9.6% of them singletons. The specimen was whole blood, collected in connection with sensitization to the hapten diphenylcyclopropenone (DPC). These receptors originate from a woman aged 40 to 50 with alopecia areata. Some clones in this sample may be carry-over from other donors' samples. Each CDR3 is given with its conserved first and last residue. The order of the fields is V gene, D gene, clone size, J gene, CDR3 protein, CDR3 DNA. D genes are given only for firm matches. For some rows the clone size is stated as once, few or many, or as a class when expanded; others skip it.

V gene: TRBV4-3; D gene: .; clone size: .; J gene: TRBJ1-6; CDR3 protein: CASSQAGNRQDSPLHF; CDR3 DNA: TGCGCCAGCAGCCAAGCGGGCAACAGGCAGGATTCACCCCTCCACTTT
V gene: TRBV7-2; D gene: TRBD1; clone size: few; J gene: TRBJ2-2; CDR3 protein: CASSRDRGTRELFF; CDR3 DNA: TGTGCCAGCAGCCGAGACAGGGGTACGCGGGAGCTGTTTTTT
V gene: TRBV6-1; D gene: TRBD2; clone size: .; J gene: TRBJ2-7; CDR3 protein: CASSEGLAGAYEQYF; CDR3 DNA: TGTGCCAGCAGTGAAGGACTAGCGGGAGCCTACGAGCAGTACTTC
V gene: TRBV28; D gene: TRBD2; clone size: .; J gene: TRBJ2-7; CDR3 protein: CATKVGLASSYEQYF; CDR3 DNA: TGTGCCACCAAGGTGGGACTAGCGAGCTCCTACGAGCAGTACTTC
V gene: TRBV3-1; D gene: TRBD1; clone size: few; J gene: TRBJ2-2; CDR3 protein: CASSQAGTVNTGELFF; CDR3 DNA: TGTGCCAGCAGCCAAGCCGGGACAGTGAACACCGGGGAGCTGTTTTTT
V gene: TRBV19; D gene: TRBD2; clone size: few; J gene: TRBJ2-1; CDR3 protein: CASSIGERETHEQFF; CDR3 DNA: TGTGCCAGTAGTATTGGTGAGCGGGAGACCCATGAGCAGTTCTTC
V gene: TRBV29-1; D gene: .; clone size: many; J gene: TRBJ2-7; CDR3 protein: CSVASGHEQYF; CDR3 DNA: TGCAGCGTTGCGTCAGGGCATGAGCAGTACTTC
V gene: TRBV7-2; D gene: .; clone size: few; J gene: TRBJ2-3; CDR3 protein: CASSLTARVSDTQYF; CDR3 DNA: TGTGCCAGCAGCTTAACGGCCAGGGTCTCAGATACGCAGTATTTT
V gene: TRBV6-5; D gene: TRBD1; clone size: few; J gene: TRBJ2-7; CDR3 protein: CASTDRVRNYEQYF; CDR3 DNA: TGTGCCAGCACCGACAGGGTCCGCAACTACGAGCAGTACTTC
V gene: TRBV4-2; D gene: .; clone size: .; J gene: TRBJ2-7; CDR3 protein: CASSQELVNSYEQYF; CDR3 DNA: TGTGCCAGCAGCCAAGAGCTGGTTAACTCCTACGAGCAGTACTTC
V gene: TRBV7-2; D gene: TRBD1; clone size: many; J gene: TRBJ1-5; CDR3 protein: CASSLGQANQPQHF; CDR3 DNA: TGTGCCAGCAGTTTAGGACAGGCCAATCAGCCCCAGCATTTT
V gene: TRBV12-3/TRBV12-4; D gene: TRBD1; clone size: many; J gene: TRBJ1-5; CDR3 protein: CASTPTGALYQPQHF; CDR3 DNA: TGTGCCAGCACCCCGACAGGGGCCCTATATCAGCCCCAGCATTTT
V gene: TRBV10-3; D gene: TRBD2; clone size: many; J gene: TRBJ2-7; CDR3 protein: CAISDPWTSGTYEQYF; CDR3 DNA: TGTGCCATCAGTGATCCTTGGACTAGCGGGACCTACGAGCAGTACTTC
V gene: TRBV11-2; D gene: .; clone size: many; J gene: TRBJ2-1; CDR3 protein: CASSLEAGEQFF; CDR3 DNA: TGTGCCAGCAGCTTAGAGGCCGGGGAGCAGTTCTTC
V gene: TRBV7-9; D gene: .; clone size: many; J gene: TRBJ2-2; CDR3 protein: CASIGGPRIRGTGELFF; CDR3 DNA: TGTGCCAGCATCGGAGGTCCCCGGATACGGGGGACCGGGGAGCTGTTTTTT
V gene: TRBV7-2; D gene: TRBD1; clone size: many; J gene: TRBJ2-2; CDR3 protein: CASGDRLGRELFF; CDR3 DNA: TGTGCCAGCGGGGACAGGCTAGGGAGGGAGCTGTTTTTT
V gene: TRBV3-1; D gene: .; clone size: .; J gene: TRBJ1-4; CDR3 protein: CASSQPGQATNEKLFF; CDR3 DNA: TGTGCCAGCAGCCAACCTGGGCAGGCAACTAATGAAAAACTGTTTTTT
V gene: TRBV5-1; D gene: .; clone size: .; J gene: TRBJ2-5; CDR3 protein: CASSGAVLGETQYF; CDR3 DNA: TGCGCCAGCAGTGGCGCGGTCTTGGGGGAGACCCAGTACTTC
V gene: TRBV7-6; D gene: TRBD1; clone size: .; J gene: TRBJ1-2; CDR3 protein: CASSSDSPGQGAYGYTF; CDR3 DNA: TGTGCCAGCAGCTCAGACTCCCCAGGACAGGGAGCCTATGGCTACACCTTC
V gene: TRBV4-1; D gene: .; clone size: many; J gene: TRBJ2-1; CDR3 protein: CASSQPLNEQFF; CDR3 DNA: TGCGCCAGCAGCCAGCCGCTAAATGAGCAGTTCTTC
V gene: TRBV6-6; D gene: .; clone size: many; J gene: TRBJ1-1; CDR3 protein: CASSYSAGGGGTEAFF; CDR3 DNA: TGTGCCAGCAGTTACTCAGCTGGCGGGGGAGGAACTGAAGCTTTCTTT
V gene: TRBV12-3/TRBV12-4; D gene: TRBD2; clone size: .; J gene: TRBJ2-2; CDR3 protein: CASSQRTSGRAGELFF; CDR3 DNA: TGTGCCAGCAGTCAACGGACTAGCGGGAGGGCCGGGGAGCTGTTTTTT
V gene: TRBV24-1; D gene: TRBD2; clone size: .; J gene: TRBJ2-3; CDR3 protein: CATSALRGSGKTDTQYF; CDR3 DNA: TGTGCCACCAGTGCCCTCCGTGGTAGCGGGAAGACAGATACGCAGTATTTT
V gene: TRBV12-3/TRBV12-4; D gene: .; clone size: .; J gene: TRBJ2-1; CDR3 protein: CASSFGQGNEQFF; CDR3 DNA: TGTGCCAGCAGTTTCGGTCAGGGGAATGAGCAGTTCTTC
V gene: TRBV3-2; D gene: .; clone size: many; J gene: TRBJ2-3; CDR3 protein: CASSQDSVYGREGEDTQYF; CDR3 DNA: TGTGCCAGCAGCCAAGATTCTGTTTACGGGCGGGAAGGGGAAGATACGCAGTATTTT
V gene: TRBV9; D gene: .; clone size: few; J gene: TRBJ1-1; CDR3 protein: CASRRGNTEAFF; CDR3 DNA: TGTGCCAGCAGGCGGGGTAACACTGAAGCTTTCTTT
V gene: TRBV4-3; D gene: .; clone size: many; J gene: TRBJ1-6; CDR3 protein: CASSQDTLPFSVLHF; CDR3 DNA: TGCGCCAGCAGCCAAGATACGCTACCCTTTTCAGTCCTCCACTTT
V gene: TRBV20-1; D gene: TRBD2; clone size: .; J gene: TRBJ2-7; CDR3 protein: CSASSGRAYNEQYF; CDR3 DNA: TGCAGTGCTAGTAGCGGGAGGGCCTACAACGAGCAGTACTTC